The 30 T cell receptor beta chains given below trace back to one sample, sequenced in a study of cytomegalovirus exposure and HLA in healthy donors. The PCR was carried out with 60 Vbeta primers and 13 Jbeta primers. The assay was immunoSEQ multiplex PCR, and TCRdb's table has in-frame clones only and misses some. The sample carries about 100,000 clones, about 75% recorded once. The sequenced sample was PBMCs. The receptors stem from a man aged 40-49 years in good health and CMV-seropositive.

V and J are TRBV5-4 and TRBJ1-1; 9 positions match TRBD1. Germline CDR1 is SGHNT and CDR2 is YYREEE (reference sequence). Trimming removed 1 base from V and 7 bases from J; junction bases left unmatched: 11. The CDR3 has 16 amino acids. The CDR3 loop reads CASSLWGQGLGGEAFF. CDR3 DNA: TGTGCCAGCAGCTTGTGGGGACAGGGTTTGGGTGGTGAAGCTTTCTTT.

The J gene is TRBJ2-5, the V gene TRBV19; the D gene is possibly TRBD1 (5 bases). Germline V gene data show CDR1 as LNHDA and CDR2 as SQIVND (reference sequence). With 3 bases removed from V and 2 bases from J, the gap between germline ends came to 13 bases. CDR3 length equals 15 residues. The CDR3 region has the DNA TGTGCCAGTAGTATGCAGGGTTTGGGGCAAGAGACCCAGTACTTC. This encodes CASSMQGLGQETQYF.

This chain links TRBV10-2 with TRBJ2-7, with 9 bases identical to TRBD2. The CDR3 spans 16 residues. V dropped 3 bases and J dropped 4; count of bases not matched to a gene: 10. Looked up from germline, CDR1 is WSHSY and CDR2 is SAAADI. The CDR3 coding sequence is TGCGCCAGCAGTGAAAGGCTAGCGGGATATAAGTACGAGCAGTACTTC. It specifies CASSERLAGYKYEQYF.

The J gene is TRBJ1-4, the V gene TRBV5-8; TRBD1 aligns across 7 bases. Looked up from germline, CDR1 is SGHTS and CDR2 is YDEGEE. This CDR3 is 15 amino acids long. Germline trimming cut 1 base from V and 6 bases from J; bases unmatched to any gene: 6. Here the CDR3 reads CASSLLRQGDEKLFF. The CDR3 DNA reads as TGTGCCAGCAGCTTGTTACGGCAGGGGGATGAAAAACTGTTTTTT.

The V gene is TRBV6-1, the J gene TRBJ1-1; D call uncertain. CDR1 and CDR2 (germline): MNHNS, SASEGT. The CDR3 has 16 residues. Trimming removed 3 bases from V and 0 bases from J, with 14 bases in between. DNA of the CDR3: TGTGCCAGCAGTGATCGCCCAGGCCTCATGAACACTGAAGCTTTCTTT. Its protein is CASSDRPGLMNTEAFF.

V is TRBV5-4 and J is TRBJ2-7; TRBD2 matches 9 bases. The V gene end was trimmed by 7 bases and the J gene end by 2 bases; junction bases not matched to a gene: 4. Germline-derived CDR1 and CDR2 are SGHNT and YYREEE (reference sequence). The CDR3 contains 13 residues. CDR3 DNA: TGTGCCAGCCACCTAGCGGGAACCTACGAGCAGTACTTC. It specifies CASHLAGTYEQYF.

This chain joins TRBV5-5 and TRBJ2-7; D is possibly TRBD1 (5 bases). CDR1 is SGHKS, CDR2 YYEKEE, per germline (reference sequence). The CDR3 is 15 amino acids. Trimming removed 0 bases from V and 3 bases from J, with 13 bases in between. The CDR3 reads CASSLGQGNIYEQYF. The CDR3, as DNA: TGTGCCAGCAGCTTGGGTCAGGGTAATATCTACGAGCAGTACTTC.

This chain uses TRBV10-3 with TRBJ2-3, with 7 bases lining up with TRBD1. This CDR3 is 15 amino acids long. The germline V gene has CDR1 ENHRY and CDR2 SYGVKD. J was trimmed by 8 bases and V by 3 bases; bases with no gene match: 11. The CDR3 DNA is TGTGCCATCAGTGACCCGACAGGGACCGGAGGTACGCAGTATTTT. Translating it yields CAISDPTGTGGTQYF.

This clone was observed a handful of times. This chain joins TRBV2 and TRBJ2-5, with 8 bases fitting TRBD1. The length of the CDR3 is 14 residues. Germline values: CDR1 SNHLY, CDR2 FYNNEI. The V gene end was trimmed by 7 bases and the J gene end by 5 bases; junction bases not matched to a gene: 9. The CDR3: CASTWTGMGETQYF. In nucleotides, the CDR3 is TGTGCCAGCACCTGGACAGGGATGGGGGAGACCCAGTACTTC.

This rearrangement joins TRBV11-2 to TRBJ2-3, with 9 bases identical to TRBD2. V shed 6 bases and J 5 bases; nucleotides not matched to a gene: 9. The germline V gene encodes CDR1 SGHAT and CDR2 FQNNGV. The CDR3 totals 15 residues. CDR3 amino acids: CASSPLLAGEDTQYF. CDR3 DNA sequence: TGTGCCAGCAGTCCCCTCTTAGCGGGAGAAGATACGCAGTATTTT.

Only a few counts were recorded for this clone. This sequence joins TRBV4-1 and TRBJ2-6, with D possibly TRBD1 on 6 matching bases. Germline CDR1 is MGHRA and CDR2 is YSYEKL. This CDR3 has 17 amino acids. V was trimmed by 0 bases and J by 1 base, leaving 10 bases between them. Here the CDR3 reads CASSQDLRGSGANVLTF. The CDR3 nucleotides read TGCGCCAGCAGCCAAGACCTTAGGGGGTCTGGGGCCAACGTCCTGACTTTC.

The chain links TRBV9 to TRBJ2-5; possibly TRBD1 for D (6 bases). CDR3 size: 14 residues. CDR1 is SGDLS and CDR2 is YYNGEE in the germline V gene. Trimming removed 0 bases from V and 4 bases from J, with 10 bases in between. This CDR3 is CASSVAQGRETQYF. The CDR3 nucleotides are TGTGCCAGCAGCGTAGCGCAGGGGCGAGAGACCCAGTACTTC.

J is TRBJ1-2 and V is TRBV2, with D uncertain. Trimming took off 5 bases at V and 2 bases at J, with 9 bases between the two ends. The CDR3 has 13 residues. In germline, CDR1 is SNHLY, CDR2 FYNNEI. The chain's CDR3 is CASSIQQNYGYTF. The CDR3 region has the DNA TGTGCCAGCAGTATACAGCAGAACTATGGCTACACCTTC.

This chain joins TRBV7-9 and TRBJ2-7; 10 bases match TRBD1. CDR3 length equals 15 residues. Trimming at V came to 5 bases and at J to 6 bases, leaving 10 bases not matched to a gene. Germline V gives CDR1 SEHNR, CDR2 FQNEAQ (reference sequence). CDR3 protein: CASSQGQGSTLEQYF. The DNA for the CDR3 is TGTGCCAGCAGCCAGGGACAGGGGAGCACACTCGAGCAGTACTTC. The variable domain in full, completed from reference TRBV7-9 and TRBJ2-7, reads DTGVSQNPRHKITKRGQNVTFRCDPISEHNRLYWYRQTLGQGPEFLTYFQNEAQLEKSRLLSDRFSAERPKGSFSTLEIQRTEQGDSAMYLCASSQGQGSTLEQYFGPGTRLTVT.

This clone was recorded a few times. The junction departs from germline at one end; a sequencing error may be responsible. The chain has TRBV7-9 and TRBJ1-6; a weak D match, TRBD1 (6 bases). This CDR3 spans 15 amino acids. Germline CDR1 is SEHNR and CDR2 is FQNEAQ (reference sequence). The CDR3 reads CSSSRQTGSNSPLHF. CDR3 bases: TGTTCCAGCAGCCGACAGACAGGTTCAAATTCACCCCTCCACTTT.

The CDR3 DNA follows: TGTGCCAGCAGCCCCCCTACAGGGGTGAACACTGAAGCTTTCTTT. Amino acids: CASSPPTGVNTEAFF. V is TRBV5-4 and J is TRBJ1-1, with 7 nucleotides matching TRBD1. The V gene end was trimmed by 4 bases and the J gene end by 0 bases; junction bases not matched to a gene: 6. From germline, CDR1 is SGHNT and CDR2 YYREEE (reference sequence). The CDR3 covers 15 residues. Full variable domain (missing parts from reference TRBV5-4 and TRBJ1-1): ETGVTQSPTHLIKTRGQQVTLRCSSQSGHNTVSWYQQALGQGPQFIFQYYREEENGRGNFPPRFSGLQFPNYSSELNVNALELDDSALYLCASSPPTGVNTEAFFGQGTRLTVV.

The genes are TRBV27 and TRBJ1-1; D perhaps matches TRBD1 (5 bases). CDR1 and CDR2 (germline): MNHEY, SMNVEV (reference sequence). This CDR3 has 13 amino acids. V lost 4 bases and J lost 4, with 10 bases in between. CDR3: CASSYRSFTEAFF. The DNA of the CDR3 is TGTGCCAGCAGTTACAGGAGTTTCACTGAAGCTTTCTTT.

In regard to this clone: The identical CDR3 is also encoded by other nucleotide sequences in the sample. V and J are TRBV5-1 and TRBJ1-2; 9 nucleotides line up with TRBD1. The V segment lost 4 bases and the J segment 2 bases; nucleotides outside the gene matches: 3. The CDR3 runs 14 residues. CDR1 is SGHRS, CDR2 YFSETQ, per germline. The CDR3 DNA is TGCGCCAGCAGCGAGGGACAGGGAAACTATGGCTACACCTTC. Protein product: CASSEGQGNYGYTF.

V is TRBV4-1 and J is TRBJ2-4; the match to TRBD2 covers 10 bases. Germline V lookup: CDR1 MGHRA, CDR2 YSYEKL. The CDR3 sequence is 15 residues long. With 0 bases clipped from V and 11 bases from J, the junction kept 7 bases outside the gene matches. CDR3 loop: CASSQDGGLAAFQYF. In DNA form, the CDR3 reads TGCGCCAGCAGCCAAGACGGCGGACTAGCGGCTTTTCAGTACTTC.

The V and J genes are TRBV19 and TRBJ2-1; tentative D call: TRBD2 (6 bases). Germline CDR1 reads LNHDA; CDR2 reads SQIVND (reference sequence). CDR3 length: 13 amino acids. V was shortened by 6 bases and J by 6 bases, with 12 bases between the two germline ends. The CDR3 reads CASRRPGANEQFF. CDR3 DNA sequence: TGTGCCAGTAGGCGCCCGGGAGCCAATGAGCAGTTCTTC.

The rearrangement uses TRBV18 and TRBJ2-7; D may be TRBD2 (6 bases). V was pared by 2 bases and J by 4 bases, with 12 bases between. Germline assignment: CDR1 KGHSH and CDR2 LQKENI. CDR3 length equals 14 residues. In DNA form, the CDR3 reads TGTGCCAGCTCACCAATAGCGGATCTGTACGAGCAGTACTTC. Translated: CASSPIADLYEQYF.

The chain joins TRBV9 to TRBJ2-3; perhaps TRBD2 as D (6 bases). V lost 3 bases to trimming and J lost 5 bases, with 16 bases between them. The CDR3 length is 15 residues. CDR1 and CDR2 (germline): SGDLS, YYNGEE. CDR3 sequence: CASSATSWAGDTQYF. CDR3 DNA sequence: TGTGCCAGCAGCGCGACTAGTTGGGCAGGAGATACGCAGTATTTT.

The chain uses TRBV7-9 and TRBJ2-3; tentative D call: TRBD2 (6 bases). This CDR3 spans 16 amino acids. Germline-derived CDR1 and CDR2 are SEHNR and FQNEAQ (reference sequence). V lost 0 bases and J lost 1, with 11 bases in between. The CDR3 coding sequence is TGTGCCAGCAGCTTAGCTTCGGGAGTTGGCACAGATACGCAGTATTTT. This translates into CASSLASGVGTDTQYF.

DNA of the CDR3: TGCGCCAGCAGGGCCCCCGGCGGCCAGAATTCACCCCTCCACTTT. Residues: CASRAPGGQNSPLHF. V gene TRBV4-3 combines with J gene TRBJ1-6, with D uncertain. The CDR3 totals 15 residues. Germline values: CDR1 LGHNA, CDR2 YSLEER. The V gene lost 6 bases and the J gene lost 7 bases, with 16 bases spanning the gap.

The CDR3 bases are TGTGCCAGCAGCCCCGGGGGGGGACGTCTACAAGAGACCCAGTACTTC. It is translated as CASSPGGGRLQETQYF. V usage is TRBV5-6 and J usage is TRBJ2-5; 8 positions agree with TRBD2. Germline V gene sequence: CDR1 SGHDT, CDR2 YYEEEE. Losses at the gene ends were 4 bases for V and 2 bases for J; bases not matched to a gene: 10. The CDR3 covers 16 residues.

The gene calls are TRBV5-1 and TRBJ2-1; TRBD1 matches 9 bases. Germline V gene lookup returns CDR1 SGHRS and CDR2 YFSETQ. V dropped 0 bases and J dropped 2; count of bases not matched to a gene: 3. The CDR3 loop spans 16 amino acids. CDR3 nucleotides: TGCGCCAGCAGCTTGGATGGGACAGGGACCTACAATGAGCAGTTCTTC. Its protein product is CASSLDGTGTYNEQFF.

This clone was seen a handful of times. This rearrangement joins TRBV5-1 to TRBJ1-6; 7 bases fit TRBD1. This CDR3 is 14 amino acids long. V gave up 4 bases and J gave up 8 bases; unmatched junction bases: 6. Germline CDR1 and CDR2: SGHRS and YFSETQ. CDR3 in DNA: TGCGCCAGCAGCGCGGGACAGATCGATTCACCCCTCCACTTT. This sequence encodes CASSAGQIDSPLHF.

The chain joins TRBV7-2 to TRBJ2-7, with TRBD2 matching 10 bases. The V gene's germline CDR1 is SGHTA and CDR2 FQGNSA. V gave up 5 bases and J gave up 0 bases; unmatched junction bases: 7. CDR3 length equals 16 residues. The CDR3 spells CASSPPLAGASYEQYF. CDR3 bases: TGTGCCAGCAGCCCCCCCCTAGCGGGAGCCTCCTACGAGCAGTACTTC.

The rearrangement links TRBV5-1 to TRBJ1-4; weak D call: TRBD1 (6 bases). The CDR3 extends over 14 amino acids. The germline CDR1 and CDR2 sequences are SGHRS and YFSETQ. The V end was cut by 0 bases, the J end by 8 bases, with 11 bases between. This chain's CDR3 is CASSLAGEREKLFF. The CDR3 DNA is TGCGCCAGCAGCTTGGCAGGGGAGAGGGAAAAACTGTTTTTT.

This sequence joins TRBV11-3 and TRBJ2-2; D is uncertain. Germline loops: CDR1 SGHNT, CDR2 YENEEA. CDR3 length: 13 residues. The ends were cut back, 5 bases at V and 1 base at J, with 5 bases in the middle. In nucleotides, the CDR3 is TGTGCCAGCAGCCCCCGGAACACCGGGGAGCTGTTTTTT. It translates to CASSPRNTGELFF.